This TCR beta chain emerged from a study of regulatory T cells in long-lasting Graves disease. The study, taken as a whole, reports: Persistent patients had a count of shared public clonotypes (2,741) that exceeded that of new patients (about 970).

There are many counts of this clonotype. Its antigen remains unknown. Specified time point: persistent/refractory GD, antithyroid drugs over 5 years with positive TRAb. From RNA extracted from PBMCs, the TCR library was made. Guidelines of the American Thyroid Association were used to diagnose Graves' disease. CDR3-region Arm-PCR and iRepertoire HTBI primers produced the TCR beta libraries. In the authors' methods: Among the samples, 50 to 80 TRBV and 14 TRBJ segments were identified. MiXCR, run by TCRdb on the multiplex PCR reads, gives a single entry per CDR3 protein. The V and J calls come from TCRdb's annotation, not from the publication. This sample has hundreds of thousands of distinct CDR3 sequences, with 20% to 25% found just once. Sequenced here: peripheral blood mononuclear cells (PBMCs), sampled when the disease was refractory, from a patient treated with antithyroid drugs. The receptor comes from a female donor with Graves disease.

The CDR3 sequence: CASSYYGTEAFF. The CDR3 DNA reads as TGTGCCAGCAGTTACTATGGTACTGAAGCTTTCTTT. The chain recombines TRBV6-5 with TRBJ1-1; D unresolved. This CDR3 region has 12 residues. Germline V gives CDR1 MNHEY, CDR2 SVGAGI. Trimming stripped 1 base from V and 5 bases from J, with 5 bases between.